Listed below are T cell receptor beta chains from one sample, sequenced in a study of blood T cell repertoires in COVID-19. Generated by immunoSEQ multiplex PCR, the TCRdb table keeps only in-frame clones and is missing some. Among approximately 150,000 clones listed, roughly 90% were seen once. The material sequenced was peripheral blood. The receptor source for this set is a man aged 55 to 70 with active or convalescent COVID-19. The CDR3 runs from the conserved cysteine through the conserved F or W. D genes are given only for firm matches. A row's size may be missing; if present it is once, few, many or a size class.

V	size	J	D	DNA	CDR3
TRBV28	-	TRBJ1-5	-	TGTGCCAGCAATCAGGGGCTCGGTCAGCCCCAGCATTTT	CASNQGLGQPQHF
TRBV5-4	-	TRBJ2-1	-	TGTGCCAGCAGCCTGGCCACACGGGGACTCCACAATGAGCAGTTCTTC	CASSLATRGLHNEQFF
TRBV5-6	-	TRBJ2-3	-	TGTGCCAGCAGCTGGTTCGGGTCCACAGATACGCAGTATTTT	CASSWFGSTDTQYF
TRBV5-1	-	TRBJ2-3	TRBD2	TGCGCCAGCAGCGGCGGGGGTAGCGGGACCCTTAGCACAGATACGCAGTATTTT	CASSGGGSGTLSTDTQYF
TRBV5-6	-	TRBJ1-5	-	TGTGCCAGCAGCTGGAGAGGAGGGGTTAGTCAGCCCCAGCATTTT	CASSWRGGVSQPQHF
TRBV18	-	TRBJ2-3	TRBD1	TGTGCCAGCTCACCATTCGTTCGGACAGGGGGAGGCACAGATACGCAGTATTTT	CASSPFVRTGGGTDTQYF
TRBV27	few	TRBJ2-2	TRBD1	TGTGCCAGCACGGGACAGGGGCGGACCGGGGAGCTGTTTTTT	CASTGQGRTGELFF
TRBV20-1	-	TRBJ1-5	-	TGCAGTGCTAGTCCCCCAGGGGAGCATCAGCCCCAGCATTTT	CSASPPGEHQPQHF
TRBV7-9	-	TRBJ2-7	TRBD2	TGTGCCAGCAGCTTAGCTTCGGGAGGGCCTCACGAGCAGTACTTC	CASSLASGGPHEQYF
TRBV5-5	-	TRBJ2-5	-	TGTGCCAGCAGCTTGGGTGGGACACAAGAGACCCAGTACTTC	CASSLGGTQETQYF
TRBV10-2	-	TRBJ1-1	-	TGCGCCAGCAGTCAACAGGGCATGAACACTGAAGCTTTCTTT	CASSQQGMNTEAFF
TRBV6-5	-	TRBJ1-4	-	TGTGCCAGCAGGGGCAGGGGTAATGGTAATGAAAAACTGTTTTTT	CASRGRGNGNEKLFF
TRBV5-1	-	TRBJ1-1	-	TGCGCCAGCAGCCCCGCGCGGGAGCAGGGCGAAGCTTTCTTT	CASSPAREQGEAFF
TRBV11-2	-	TRBJ1-5	-	TGTGCCAGCAGCCCCTGGGGGCAAAGGGGGCCCCAGCATTTT	CASSPWGQRGPQHF
TRBV18	-	TRBJ1-6	TRBD1	TGTGCCAGCTCACCATCTGGGACAGGGCGCGCCTATAATTCACCCCTCCACTTT	CASSPSGTGRAYNSPLHF
TRBV19	-	TRBJ1-1	-	TGTGCCAGTAGTAATGCCCACCCGACATCTCCCCAGAACACTGAAGCTTTCTTT	CASSNAHPTSPQNTEAFF
TRBV10-1	-	TRBJ1-5	TRBD1	TGCGCCAGCAGTGTCCACCGGGACAGGGGCCAGCCCCAGCATTTT	CASSVHRDRGQPQHF
TRBV19	-	TRBJ1-1	TRBD1	TGTGCCAGTAGTATACCGGGACAGGGGAGCACTGAAGCTTTCTTT	CASSIPGQGSTEAFF
TRBV5-8	-	TRBJ1-2	-	TGTGCCAGCAGCTCGACAGGTCTTGTCGGCTACACCTTC	CASSSTGLVGYTF
TRBV6-5	-	TRBJ2-2	-	TGTGCCAGCGGCTCCTACACCGGGGAGCTGTTTTTT	CASGSYTGELFF
TRBV18	-	TRBJ1-5	-	TGTGCCAGCTCTCCGAGCCCTGGTCAGCCCCAGCATTTT	CASSPSPGQPQHF
TRBV19	once	TRBJ2-1	TRBD2	TGTGCCAGTAGTGAAATACTAGCGGGGGGTAACAATGAGCAGTTCTTC	CASSEILAGGNNEQFF
TRBV3-1/TRBV3-2	-	TRBJ2-5	TRBD2	TGTGCCAGCAGCCAAGATCCCGCTAGCGGGGGGGCAGTGAGGGTGACCCAGTACTTC	CASSQDPASGGAVRVTQYF
TRBV7-9	-	TRBJ1-3	-	TGTGCCAGCAGCTTAGATCGTGGCAGGCTGAACACCATATATTTT	CASSLDRGRLNTIYF
TRBV10-1	-	TRBJ2-2	TRBD2	TGCGCCAGCAGTGAGATTGGGACTAGCGGGGGCACCGGGGAGCTGTTTTTT	CASSEIGTSGGTGELFF
TRBV2	-	TRBJ1-5	-	TGTGCCAGCACGGGGGGGGGAATAGGCAATCAGCCCCAGCATTTT	CASTGGGIGNQPQHF
TRBV7-2	-	TRBJ2-3	TRBD2	TGTGCCAGCAGCCCTGGAGGACTAGCGGGGGGTCGTCCGTATTTT	CASSPGGLAGGRPYF
TRBV28	-	TRBJ2-7	TRBD1	TGTGCCAGCAGCCTCGGACAGGGGTCCTACGAGCAGTACTTC	CASSLGQGSYEQYF
TRBV18	-	TRBJ2-2	-	TGTGCCAGCTCACCACCAGGGAGGACCGGGGAGCTGTTTTTT	CASSPPGRTGELFF
TRBV12-5	-	TRBJ1-2	TRBD1	TGTGCTAGTGGTTTGGCCCACTCCGGCCCCGGGACAGGGAATGGCTACACCTTC	CASGLAHSGPGTGNGYTF
TRBV7-2	-	TRBJ1-2	TRBD1	TGTGCCAGCAGCTTAGAAGTTCGGGACAGGGCTTATGGCTACACCTTC	CASSLEVRDRAYGYTF
TRBV4-2	-	TRBJ2-2	TRBD2	TGTGCCAGCAGCCAAGATGTTAGCGGGGGGTACGGGGAGCTGTTTTTT	CASSQDVSGGYGELFF
TRBV27	few	TRBJ1-6	TRBD1	TGTGCCAGCAGAATGACAGGGTACGAATCACCCCTCCACTTT	CASRMTGYESPLHF
TRBV5-4	-	TRBJ2-2	-	TGTGCCAGCAGCTTGCGGAACACCGGGGAGCTGTTTTTT	CASSLRNTGELFF
TRBV27	-	TRBJ2-6	-	TGTGCCAGCAGAGGCAGGGGTTTTGGGGCCAACGTCCTGACTTTC	CASRGRGFGANVLTF
TRBV7-2	-	TRBJ1-6	-	TGTGCCAGCAGCTCAAATAATTCACCCCTCCACTTT	CASSSNNSPLHF
TRBV19	-	TRBJ1-5	-	TGTGCCAGTAGTATGGGAGATAGCAATCAGCCCCAGCATTTT	CASSMGDSNQPQHF
TRBV19	-	TRBJ1-1	TRBD1	TGTGCCAGTAGTACCACGGACAGGGCGAACACTGAAGCTTTCTTT	CASSTTDRANTEAFF
TRBV11-2	once	TRBJ1-1	-	TGTGCCAGCAGCTCTTTAAGGGGTAACACTGAAGCTTTCTTT	CASSSLRGNTEAFF
TRBV5-1	-	TRBJ1-5	-	TGCGCCAGCAGCCGGAATAGCGATCAGCCCCAGCATTTT	CASSRNSDQPQHF
TRBV7-2	once	TRBJ2-3	TRBD2	TGTGCCAGCAGCCGGACTAGCGGGGGCACAGATACGCAGTATTTT	CASSRTSGGTDTQYF
TRBV7-2	once	TRBJ2-1	TRBD1	TGTGCCAGCAGCGCCGGGACAGGGGGCTCCTACAATGAGCAGTTCTTC	CASSAGTGGSYNEQFF
TRBV15	-	TRBJ2-1	TRBD2	TGTGCCACCCGTTGGGGGGGCTCCTACAATGAGCAGTTCTTC	CATRWGGSYNEQFF
TRBV20-1	-	TRBJ1-2	-	TGCAGTGCTCGTCATGGCTACACCTTC	CSARHGYTF
TRBV2	-	TRBJ1-6	-	TGTGCCAGCAGGCCAACAGGGAACTCACCCCTCCACTTT	CASRPTGNSPLHF
TRBV7-9	-	TRBJ2-7	TRBD1	TGTGCCAGCAGCCTAGGACAGGGTTACTACGAGCAGTACTTC	CASSLGQGYYEQYF
TRBV7-2	-	TRBJ1-2	-	TGTGCCAGCAGCTCCTATCAAGGGACTGACTATGGCTACACCTTC	CASSSYQGTDYGYTF
TRBV7-2	-	TRBJ2-3	TRBD1	TGTGCCAGCAGCAGACAGGGGCAAGATACGCAGTATTTT	CASSRQGQDTQYF
TRBV6-5	-	TRBJ1-1	TRBD1	TGTGCCAGCAGTTACTCGGGACAGGGGGGCACTGAAGCTTTCTTT	CASSYSGQGGTEAFF
TRBV10-3	-	TRBJ1-1	-	TGTGCCATCCACCCAGAATTGAACACTGAAGCTTTCTTT	CAIHPELNTEAFF
TRBV19	few	TRBJ1-2	-	TGTGCCAGTAGTATGGGCCCAGACTATGGCTACACCTTC	CASSMGPDYGYTF
TRBV6-5	-	TRBJ2-7	TRBD2	TGTGCCAGCAGTTACTCGGGACTAGCATCCGAGCAGTACTTC	CASSYSGLASEQYF
TRBV7-9	-	TRBJ1-6	-	TGTGCCAGCAGCTTAGCTGGCGGAGATGGATCACCCCTCCACTTT	CASSLAGGDGSPLHF